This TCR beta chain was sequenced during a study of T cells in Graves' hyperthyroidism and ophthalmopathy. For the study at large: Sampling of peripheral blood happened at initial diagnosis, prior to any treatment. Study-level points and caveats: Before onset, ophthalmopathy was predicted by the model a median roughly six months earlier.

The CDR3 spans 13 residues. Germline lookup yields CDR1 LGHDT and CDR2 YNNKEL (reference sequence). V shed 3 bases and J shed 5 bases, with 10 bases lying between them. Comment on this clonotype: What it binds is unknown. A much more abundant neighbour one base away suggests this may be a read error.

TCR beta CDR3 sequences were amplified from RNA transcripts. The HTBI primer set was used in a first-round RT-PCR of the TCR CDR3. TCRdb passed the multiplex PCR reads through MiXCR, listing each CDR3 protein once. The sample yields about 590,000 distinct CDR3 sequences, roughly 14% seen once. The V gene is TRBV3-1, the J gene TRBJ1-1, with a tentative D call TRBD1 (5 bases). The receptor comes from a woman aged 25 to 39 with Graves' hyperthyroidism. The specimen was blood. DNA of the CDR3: TGTGCCAGCAGCCAGGACGGGGGGACTGAAGCTTTCTTT. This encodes CASSQDGGTEAFF.